This T cell receptor (beta chain) appears in the sequencing data of a study of identical twins. MiXCR, applied by TCRdb to the 5' RACE reads, yields one record per CDR3 protein. The sample includes about 550,000 distinct CDR3 sequences, around 22% seen only once; the top ten take approximately 0.49%. Germline CDR1 MGHRA, CDR2 YSYEKL. V gave up 6 bases and J gave up 0 bases; unmatched junction bases: 5. The CDR3 is 14 residues long. Separately, the same data were catalogued under a study of yellow fever vaccine responses in identical twins. That report notes: As reported, the vaccine T cell response of twins seemed partly convergent and partly personalized.

The clonotype comes from a woman between 18 and 30 years old in good health. V gene TRBV4-1 combines with J gene TRBJ2-7, with 7 nucleotides matching TRBD1. The sample consisted of CD4+ T cells sorted from blood. The CDR3 here is CASRDRSLSYEQYV. CDR3 nucleotide sequence: TGCGCCAGCAGGGACAGGTCCCTCTCCTACGAGCAGTACGTC.